The 22 T cell receptor beta chains presented below share a single source sample, sequenced in a study of CD8 T cells in ankylosing spondylitis. Notes on the study in general: A motif of several highly homologous TCR beta variants was seen as apparently characteristic of ankylosing spondylitis blood.

The antigens of these receptors remain unknown. TCRdb re-analysed the 5' RACE reads in MiXCR, keeping a single row per CDR3 protein. The data contain fewer than 550,000 distinct CDR3 sequences, about 5.4% of them singletons. Sequencing input: blood, either unsorted or a sorted T cell fraction (not recorded which). The receptors were gathered from a male donor with ankylosing spondylitis.

This clonotype was detected many times. The J gene is TRBJ1-4, the V gene TRBV6-1, with a possible D match to TRBD1 (6 bases). Trimming pared 5 bases from V and 1 base from J, leaving 14 bases between. The CDR3 loop spans 16 amino acids. The V gene's germline CDR1 is MNHNS and CDR2 SASEGT. The CDR3 DNA reads TGTGCCAGCAGTAAACGCCCCAGGGGAACTAATGAAAAACTGTTTTTT. It translates to CASSKRPRGTNEKLFF.

The table lists this clonotype with many counts. This rearrangement joins TRBV9 to TRBJ1-5, with 10 bases fitting TRBD1. The V gene's germline CDR1 is SGDLS and CDR2 YYNGEE. With V trimmed by 7 bases and J by 2 bases, 0 bases remained unmatched. The CDR3 has 13 residues. CDR3 in DNA: TGTGCCAGCGGGACAGGGGGCAATCAGCCCCAGCATTTT. Protein product: CASGTGGNQPQHF.

This chain uses TRBV7-2 with TRBJ1-4; D call uncertain. The V and J ends lost 3 bases and 6 bases respectively, with 8 bases between them. Germline CDR1 and CDR2: SGHTA and FQGNSA. This CDR3 contains 13 residues. CDR3 DNA: TGTGCCAGCAGCTTCTCTATAGATGAAAAACTGTTTTTT. It codes for CASSFSIDEKLFF.

V usage is TRBV7-2 and J usage is TRBJ2-4; 9 nucleotides align to TRBD1. Germline CDR1 reads SGHTA; CDR2 reads FQGNSA. This CDR3 comprises 14 residues. Germline trimming cut 3 bases from V and 7 bases from J; bases unmatched to any gene: 4. CDR3 in amino acids: CASSFRTGDNIQYF. CDR3 nucleotide sequence: TGTGCCAGCAGCTTCCGGACAGGGGACAACATTCAGTACTTC.

This clonotype was picked up many times. The V gene is TRBV18, the J gene TRBJ2-5; 8 bases agree with TRBD2. CDR1 KGHSH and CDR2 LQKENI come from the germline V gene. With V trimmed by 8 bases and J by 5 bases, 7 bases remained unmatched. This CDR3 contains 13 residues. The CDR3 coding sequence is TGTGCCAGCAGCCCGCGCGGGAGGGAGACCCAGTACTTC. Protein: CASSPRGRETQYF.

The chain carries TRBV30 and TRBJ2-5; 7 bases match TRBD1. This CDR3 is 17 amino acids long. J lost 4 bases, V lost 2 bases, and 16 bases had no gene match. Germline V lookup: CDR1 GTSNPN, CDR2 SVGIG (reference sequence). The CDR3 DNA is TGTGCCTGGAGTCGAGGAGTGTATAGGGGACAGCGAGAGACCCAGTACTTC. This encodes CAWSRGVYRGQRETQYF.

This clonotype was detected a few times. The J gene is TRBJ2-1, the V gene TRBV7-8; TRBD2 matches 8 bases. CDR1 SGHVS and CDR2 FQNEAQ come from the germline V gene. The CDR3 runs 18 residues. V trimming: 0 bases; J trimming: 7 bases; junction bases outside the gene matches: 14. DNA of the CDR3: TGTGCCAGCAGCTTAGCGCTTAGGGAGCGGGGGTCGGGGAATGAGCAGTTCTTC. Translated, it gives CASSLALRERGSGNEQFF.

This clonotype was counted many times. Lacking the conserved final phenylalanine or tryptophan, this CDR3 likely reflects a read error. This chain joins TRBV5-1 and TRBJ1-1; a weak D match, TRBD1 (6 bases). CDR1 SGHRS and CDR2 YFSETQ come from the germline V gene. Deletions cut 4 bases from V and 7 bases from J, with 20 bases between. This CDR3 is built from 15 residues. The CDR3 sequence: CASSLGPGANGEAFL. CDR3 DNA: TGCGCCAGCAGCCTGGGCCCAGGGGCTAACGGTGAAGCTTTCCTT.

This clonotype was seen many times. This rearrangement joins TRBV5-5 to TRBJ2-5; 9 nucleotides align to TRBD2. V was clipped by 4 bases and J by 4 bases; unmatched bases: 5. Germline V gene data show CDR1 as SGHKS and CDR2 as YYEKEE (reference sequence). The CDR3 spans 14 residues. The CDR3 nucleotides read TGTGCCAGCAGCCGGGGACTAGCAGCAGAGACCCAGTACTTC. It codes for CASSRGLAAETQYF.

The gene calls are TRBV7-2 and TRBJ2-7; D unclear. V lost 2 bases and J lost 4, with 12 bases in between. Germline V gene data show CDR1 as SGHTA and CDR2 as FQGNSA. The CDR3 runs to 14 residues. This chain's CDR3 is CASSLRAVRYEQYF. CDR3 DNA sequence: TGTGCCAGCAGCTTAAGGGCAGTACGGTACGAGCAGTACTTC.

This clonotype occurred many times. This chain uses TRBV7-9 with TRBJ1-2; D perhaps matches TRBD1 (5 bases). The germline V gene has CDR1 SEHNR and CDR2 FQNEAQ (reference sequence). This CDR3 region has 12 residues. V shed 6 bases and J shed 8 bases, with 13 bases lying between them. CDR3 amino acids: CASSGTSDGYTF. CDR3 DNA: TGTGCCAGCAGTGGGACTTCAGACGGCTACACCTTC. Full variable domain (rest looked up from reference TRBV7-9 and TRBJ1-2): DTGVSQNPRHKITKRGQNVTFRCDPISEHNRLYWYRQTLGQGPEFLTYFQNEAQLEKSRLLSDRFSAERPKGSFSTLEIQRTEQGDSAMYLCASSGTSDGYTFGSGTRLTVV.

This clonotype was counted at least ten times. The genes are TRBV7-9 and TRBJ1-5, with TRBD1 matching over 7 bases. With 4 bases clipped from V and 12 bases from J, the junction kept 9 bases outside the gene matches. CDR1 SEHNR and CDR2 FQNEAQ come from the germline V gene (reference sequence). The CDR3 sequence is 13 residues long. CDR3 in amino acids: CASSSFRDSIQHF. The CDR3 bases are TGTGCCAGCAGCTCCTTCCGGGACAGCATCCAGCATTTT.

Ten or more counts support this clonotype. This chain connects TRBV6-4 to TRBJ2-3, with TRBD2 matching over 8 bases. The CDR3 is 15 amino acids. Trimming cost V 2 bases and J 0 bases; bases outside gene matches: 1. Germline V lookup: CDR1 MRHNA, CDR2 SNTAGT. In nucleotides, the CDR3 is TGTGCCAGCAGTGACGGCGGGAGGAGCACAGATACGCAGTATTTT. It specifies CASSDGGRSTDTQYF.

In its sample, this clonotype was seen many times. The chain joins TRBV4-2 to TRBJ2-5; 7 nucleotides agree with TRBD2. The CDR3 spans 15 residues. The J segment lost 2 bases and the V segment lost 4 bases, leaving 7 bases of the junction unmatched. Germline CDR1 reads LGHNA; CDR2 reads YNFKEQ. CDR3 bases: TGTGCCAGCAGCCTTATGCCGGGACTACAAGAGACCCAGTACTTC. It translates to CASSLMPGLQETQYF.

This clonotype showed up many times. The CDR3 DNA sequence: TGTGCCAGCAGCCCCCTGGGGGGTTCCTACAATGAGCAGTTCTTC. As protein: CASSPLGGSYNEQFF. The chain recombines TRBV7-3 with TRBJ2-1; D perhaps matches TRBD2 (6 bases). Germline V CDR1 and CDR2: SGHTA, FQGTGA. This CDR3 contains 15 residues. Trimming removed 5 bases from V and 1 base from J, with 12 bases in between.

This clonotype has a count of ten or more. The V gene is TRBV20-1, the J gene TRBJ1-4; tentative D call: TRBD1 (5 bases). The CDR3 spans 14 residues. CDR1 and CDR2 (germline): DFQATT, SNEGSKA (reference sequence). The V end lost 6 bases, the J end lost 6 bases, and 17 bases lay between the germline ends. CDR3 sequence (DNA): TGCAGTGCCACCCCCTGGGGGGGGTATGAAAAACTGTTTTTT. This translates into CSATPWGGYEKLFF.

This clonotype was counted a single time. A single base separates this from a much larger clone, so it may be a read error. The rearrangement uses TRBV4-3 and TRBJ2-3, with D perhaps being TRBD1 or TRBD2 (5 bases each). CDR1 is LGHNA, CDR2 YSLEER, per germline. CDR3 size: 15 residues. V was pared by 3 bases and J by 2 bases, with 12 bases between. The CDR3 reads CASSQGRRHTDTQYF. The DNA of the CDR3 is TGCGCCAGCAGCCAGGGACGCCGACACACAGATACGCAGTATTTT.

This clonotype has at least ten counts. The chain employs TRBV20-1 and TRBJ2-3; the match to TRBD2 covers 9 bases. The germline V gene encodes CDR1 DFQATT and CDR2 SNEGSKA (reference sequence). V was clipped by 3 bases and J by 1 base; unmatched bases: 2. The CDR3 totals 14 residues. CDR3 residues: CSASVAGGTDTQYF. The CDR3 nucleotides read TGCAGTGCTAGTGTAGCGGGGGGCACAGATACGCAGTATTTT.

This clonotype occurred many times. The chain combines TRBV29-1 with TRBJ1-1, with D perhaps TRBD1 (6 bases). V lost 1 base and J 11 bases, leaving 26 bases between the germline ends. In germline, CDR1 is SQVTM, CDR2 ANQGSEA. The CDR3 consists of 16 residues. Here the CDR3 DNA reads TGCAGCGTTGAAGGTGTCGTAACCAGGGGTGTGCGGTGGGCTTTCTTT. It codes for CSVEGVVTRGVRWAFF.

This clonotype occurred many times. This chain links TRBV5-1 with TRBJ2-3, with unresolved D. The CDR3 consists of 13 residues. V was clipped by 1 base and J by 3 bases, with 6 bases between them. In germline, CDR1 is SGHRS, CDR2 YFSETQ. This CDR3 is CASSLTSTDTQYF. As DNA, the CDR3 is TGCGCCAGCAGCTTGACATCTACAGATACGCAGTATTTT.

In this sample, this clonotype turned up many times. This chain connects TRBV29-1 to TRBJ2-7; D might be TRBD1 (6 bases). The CDR3 totals 13 residues. Trimming removed 4 bases at V and 0 bases at J, with 10 bases between. Per germline, CDR1 SQVTM and CDR2 ANQGSEA. DNA of the CDR3: TGCAGCGTTGGGGACACCCGCTCCTACGAGCAGTACTTC. It codes for CSVGDTRSYEQYF.

This clonotype appeared many times. The chain recombines TRBV6-4 with TRBJ2-3; D uncertain. Germline V gives CDR1 MRHNA, CDR2 SNTAGT. CDR3 length: 13 residues. V dropped 3 bases and J dropped 3 bases, with 7 bases sitting between them. CDR3 nucleotide sequence: TGTGCCAGCAGTGATGCGAGGACAGATACGCAGTATTTT. It translates to CASSDARTDTQYF.